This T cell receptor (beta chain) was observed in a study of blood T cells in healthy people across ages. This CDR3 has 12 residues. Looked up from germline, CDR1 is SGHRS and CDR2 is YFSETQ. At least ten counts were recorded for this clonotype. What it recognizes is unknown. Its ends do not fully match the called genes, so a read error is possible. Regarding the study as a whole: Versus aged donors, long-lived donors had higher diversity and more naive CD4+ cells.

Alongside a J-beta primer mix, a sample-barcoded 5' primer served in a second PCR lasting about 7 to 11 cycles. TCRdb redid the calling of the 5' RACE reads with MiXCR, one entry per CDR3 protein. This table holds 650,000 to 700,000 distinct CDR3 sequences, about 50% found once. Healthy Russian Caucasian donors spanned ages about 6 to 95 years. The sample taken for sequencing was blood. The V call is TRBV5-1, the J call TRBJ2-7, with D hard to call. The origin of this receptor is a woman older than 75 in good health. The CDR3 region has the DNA TGTGCCAGCAGCTTAGGAGCCTACGAGCAGTACTTC. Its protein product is CASSLGAYEQYF.